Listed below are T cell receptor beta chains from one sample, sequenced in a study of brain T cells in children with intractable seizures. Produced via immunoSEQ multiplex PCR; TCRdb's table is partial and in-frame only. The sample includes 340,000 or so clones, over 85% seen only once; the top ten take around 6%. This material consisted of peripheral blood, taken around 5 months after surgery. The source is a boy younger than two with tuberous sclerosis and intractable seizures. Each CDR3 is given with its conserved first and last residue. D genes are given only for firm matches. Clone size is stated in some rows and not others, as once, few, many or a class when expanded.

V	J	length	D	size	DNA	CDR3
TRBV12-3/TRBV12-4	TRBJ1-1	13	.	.	TGTGCCAGCGGTCGGGAGGTGAACACTGAAGCTTTCTTT	CASGREVNTEAFF
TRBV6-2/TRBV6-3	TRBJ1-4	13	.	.	TGTGCCAGCAGCGAGGACAGTAATGAAAAACTGTTTTTT	CASSEDSNEKLFF
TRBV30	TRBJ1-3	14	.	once	TGTGCCTGGAGTGTCGGGGGGACGGGAAACACCATATATTTT	CAWSVGGTGNTIYF
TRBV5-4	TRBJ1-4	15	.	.	TGTGCCAGCAGCTTATGGGATTCAACTAATGAAAAACTGTTTTTT	CASSLWDSTNEKLFF
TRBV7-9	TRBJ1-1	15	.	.	TGTGCCAGCAGCCTCCCGGGACACCTGAACACTGAAGCTTTCTTT	CASSLPGHLNTEAFF
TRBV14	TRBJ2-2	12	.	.	TGTGCCAGCTCCGTCTGGTCCGGGGAGCTGTTTTTT	CASSVWSGELFF
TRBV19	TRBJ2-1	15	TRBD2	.	TGTGCCAGTAGTATATTAGCGGGGGGCCCCAATGAGCAGTTCTTC	CASSILAGGPNEQFF
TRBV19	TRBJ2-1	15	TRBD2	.	TGTGCCAGTAGTATAGGGGGGGGATTATACAATGAGCAGTTCTTC	CASSIGGGLYNEQFF
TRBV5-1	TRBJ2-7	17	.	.	TGCGCCAGCAGCTATCAACCTCCCAGGACAGAAACCTACGAGCAGTACTTC	CASSYQPPRTETYEQYF
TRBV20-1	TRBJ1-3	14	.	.	TGCAGTGCTAGTAAAGGGGGCTCTGGAAACACCATATATTTT	CSASKGGSGNTIYF
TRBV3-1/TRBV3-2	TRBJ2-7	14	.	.	TGTGCCAGCAGCCAAGAATTTCCAGGGAGCGAGCAGTACTTC	CASSQEFPGSEQYF
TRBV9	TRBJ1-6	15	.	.	TGTGCCAGCAGCGTAGATCCATCCGGCAATTCACCCCTCCACTTT	CASSVDPSGNSPLHF
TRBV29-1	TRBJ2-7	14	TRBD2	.	TGCAGCGTTGAACTAGCGGGAGACCCTTACGAGCAGTACTTC	CSVELAGDPYEQYF
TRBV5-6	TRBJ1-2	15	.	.	TGTGCCAGCAGCTTGGCCGTGACCTTGGACTATGGCTACACCTTC	CASSLAVTLDYGYTF
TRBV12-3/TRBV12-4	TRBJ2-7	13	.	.	TGTGCCAGCAGTTTCCGGAGCTCCTACGAGCAGTACTTC	CASSFRSSYEQYF
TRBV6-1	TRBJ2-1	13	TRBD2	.	TGTGCCAGCAAGGCGGGGGGGGGCAATGAGCAGTTCTTC	CASKAGGGNEQFF
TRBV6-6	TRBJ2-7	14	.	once	TGTGCCAGCAGTGGACGCATCGGAGGGCTCGAGCAGTACTTC	CASSGRIGGLEQYF
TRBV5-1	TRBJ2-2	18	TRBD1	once	TGCGCCAGCAGCCCTGGGCAGGGGGCATTAGCGAACACCGGGGAGCTGTTTTTT	CASSPGQGALANTGELFF
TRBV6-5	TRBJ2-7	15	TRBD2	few	TGTGCCAGCCAAGGGGTAGCGGGGGGCACCTACGAGCAGTACTTC	CASQGVAGGTYEQYF
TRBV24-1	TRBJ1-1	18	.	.	TGTGCCACCAGTGATTTGGTCCAGGTGGGGGTTTTGAGCACTGAAGCTTTCTTT	CATSDLVQVGVLSTEAFF
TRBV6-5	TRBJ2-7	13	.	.	TGTGCCAGCAGTTCGCGGGTCGCCTACGAGCAGTACTTC	CASSSRVAYEQYF
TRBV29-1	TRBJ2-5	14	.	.	TGCAGCGTTGAAGGGGGCAGATTACAAGAGACCCAGTACTTC	CSVEGGRLQETQYF
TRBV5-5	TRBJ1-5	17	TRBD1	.	TGTGCCAGCAGCTTGAGAGTGCTGGGACAGGGGAATGAGCCCCAGCATTTT	CASSLRVLGQGNEPQHF
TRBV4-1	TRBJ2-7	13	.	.	TGCGCCAGCAGCCAAGTGGGTTCGTACGAGCAGTACTTC	CASSQVGSYEQYF
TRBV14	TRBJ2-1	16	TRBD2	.	TGTGCCAGCAGCCAAGTGCCTAGCGGGGGATACAATGAGCAGTTCTTC	CASSQVPSGGYNEQFF
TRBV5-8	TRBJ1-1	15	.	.	TGTGCCAGCAGCTTCCGGGACCGACTGAACACTGAAGCTTTCTTT	CASSFRDRLNTEAFF
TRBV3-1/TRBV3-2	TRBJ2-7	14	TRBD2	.	TGTGCCAGCAGCCTGGGGAGGGAAAGTTACGAGCAGTACTTC	CASSLGRESYEQYF
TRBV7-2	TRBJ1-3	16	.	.	TGTGCCAGCAGCTTGTTGGGACCAATAACTGGAAACACCATATATTTT	CASSLLGPITGNTIYF
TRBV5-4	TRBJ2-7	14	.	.	TGTGCCAGCTCTCTTGGACTCTACCCCTACGAGCAGTACTTC	CASSLGLYPYEQYF
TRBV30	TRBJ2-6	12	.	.	TGTGCCTGGAGTCCTGGGGCCAACGTCCTGACTTTC	CAWSPGANVLTF
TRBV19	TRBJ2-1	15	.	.	TGTGCCAGTAGTATGACCGGCCTGGTCGACAATGAGCAGTTCTTC	CASSMTGLVDNEQFF
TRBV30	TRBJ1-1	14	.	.	TGTGCCTGGAGTTTTGGGCGGACGAACACTGAAGCTTTCTTT	CAWSFGRTNTEAFF
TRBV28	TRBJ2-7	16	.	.	TGTGCCAGCACCCGAGAAGGGGCCCAAGGCACCTACGAGCAGTACTTC	CASTREGAQGTYEQYF
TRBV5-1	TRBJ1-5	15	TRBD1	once	TGCGCCAGCAGCTTCGGGACAGGGCCCAATCAGCCCCAGCATTTT	CASSFGTGPNQPQHF
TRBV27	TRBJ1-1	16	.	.	TGTGCCAGCAGTAAAAATACAGGGTTCACGGGAACTGAAGCTTTCTTT	CASSKNTGFTGTEAFF
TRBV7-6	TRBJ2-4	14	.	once	TGTGCCAGCAGCTCACGACTAGATCGAAACATTCAGTACTTC	CASSSRLDRNIQYF
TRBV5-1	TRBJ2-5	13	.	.	TGCGCCAGCAGCCGAATGTTGCGGGAGACCCAGTACTTC	CASSRMLRETQYF
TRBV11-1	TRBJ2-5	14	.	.	TGTGCCAGCAGCTTAGTGGGACATCAAGAGACCCAGTACTTC	CASSLVGHQETQYF
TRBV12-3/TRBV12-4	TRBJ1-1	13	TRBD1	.	TGTGCCAGCAGTTGGACAGGGGGCACTGAAGCTTTCTTT	CASSWTGGTEAFF
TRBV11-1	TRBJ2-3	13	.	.	TGTGCCAGCAGCTTAATGAGCACAGATACGCAGTATTTT	CASSLMSTDTQYF
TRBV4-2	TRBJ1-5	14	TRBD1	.	TGTGCCAGCAGCCAACAGGGGGCCAATCAGCCCCAGCATTTT	CASSQQGANQPQHF
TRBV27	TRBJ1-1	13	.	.	TGTGCCAGCAGTTTTTCGGGGGTTAATGAAGCTTTCTTT	CASSFSGVNEAFF
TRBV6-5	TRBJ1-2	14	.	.	TGTGCCAGCACCCATCGGGGGGTCGAGTATGGCTACACCTTC	CASTHRGVEYGYTF
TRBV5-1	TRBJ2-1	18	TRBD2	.	TGCGCCAGCAGCTTGCGTTTAGGCCCGGGACTAGCGGGGAATGAGCAGTTCTTC	CASSLRLGPGLAGNEQFF
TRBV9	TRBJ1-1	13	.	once	TGTGCCAGCAGCGTATTGTGGGGGACTGAAGCTTTCTTT	CASSVLWGTEAFF
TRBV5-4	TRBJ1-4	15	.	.	TGTGCCAGCAGCCCAGACAGAGGAACTAATGAAAAACTGTTTTTT	CASSPDRGTNEKLFF
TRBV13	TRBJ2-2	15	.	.	TGTGCCAGCAGCTTAAGAGGGACGAACACCGGGGAGCTGTTTTTT	CASSLRGTNTGELFF
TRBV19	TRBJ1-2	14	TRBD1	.	TGTGCCAGTAGTATCACTCAGGGGGCGAATGGCTACACCTTC	CASSITQGANGYTF
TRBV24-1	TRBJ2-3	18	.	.	TGTGCCACCAGTGATTTGAAGGGACAAGCTGCTAGCACAGATACGCAGTATTTT	CATSDLKGQAASTDTQYF
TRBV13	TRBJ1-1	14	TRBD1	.	TGTGCCAGCTCTTCCGGGACAGGGGGTGATGAAGCTTTCTTT	CASSSGTGGDEAFF
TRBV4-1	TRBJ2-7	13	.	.	TGCGCCAGCAGCCAATATGGGGGATACGAGCAGTACTTC	CASSQYGGYEQYF
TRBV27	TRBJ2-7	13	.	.	TGTGCCAGCAGTTTATGGGCGGGCTACGAGCAGTACTTC	CASSLWAGYEQYF
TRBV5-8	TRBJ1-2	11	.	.	TGTGCCAGCAGCTTGGCCGGGGGCTACACCTTC	CASSLAGGYTF
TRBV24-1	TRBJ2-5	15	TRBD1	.	TGTGCCACCAGTGATCCGGACAGGGGTTATGAGACCCAGTACTTC	CATSDPDRGYETQYF
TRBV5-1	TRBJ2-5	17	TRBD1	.	TGCGCCAGCAGCTACTACTACGGGACAGGGGGTCTTGAGACCCAGTACTTC	CASSYYYGTGGLETQYF